The 2 T cell receptor beta chains presented below share a single source sample, sequenced in a study of a mutant IDH1 vaccine in newly diagnosed glioma. TCRdb keeps only in-frame clones here, not all; method: immunoSEQ multiplex PCR. The data show tens of thousands of clones, about four fifths seen once. Described time point: baseline, week 1 (first vaccination visit). Sample treatment: pre-vaccination baseline after standard-of-care therapy. The sequencing used PBMCs, collected from a glioma patient treated with radiotherapy, temozolomide or both. These TCRs come from a man between 18 and 35 years old with glioma.

The rearrangement joins TRBV23-1 to TRBJ1-1; 8 positions agree with TRBD1. TRBV23-1 is placed among ORFs of uncertain function. V trimming: 1 base; J trimming: 0 bases; junction bases outside the gene matches: 1. This CDR3 region has 15 residues. The CDR3 DNA reads TGCGCCAGCAGTCAATGGGACAGGATGAACACTGAAGCTTTCTTT. It yields the protein CASSQWDRMNTEAFF.

The chain carries TRBV13 and TRBJ2-7; D gene unclear. Germline loops: CDR1 PRHDT, CDR2 FYEKMQ (reference sequence). The CDR3 is 13 residues long. Deletions cut 4 bases from V and 5 bases from J, with 12 bases between. The CDR3 region is CASSSRNRDEQYF. DNA for the CDR3: TGTGCCAGCAGCTCCCGGAATCGGGACGAGCAGTACTTC.